These 29 T cell receptor beta chains originate from one sample sequenced in a study of OX40 agonist ivuxolimab in advanced cancers. The data were produced by immunoSEQ multiplex PCR, yet TCRdb's version contains in-frame clones alone and is incomplete. The profile shows tens of thousands of clones, approximately 90% of them singletons. The input for sequencing was CD4+ or CD8+ T cells sorted from blood, taken in a trial of the OX40 agonist ivuxolimab. Source of these receptors: an adult with an advanced solid tumor such as melanoma, head and neck, liver or kidney cancer.

The CDR3 is CASSEQVLNTEAFF. CDR3 DNA sequence: TGTGCCAGCAGTGAACAGGTGCTGAACACTGAAGCTTTCTTT. V usage is TRBV2 and J usage is TRBJ1-1, with unresolved D. V was shortened by 2 bases and J by 0 bases, with 7 bases between the two germline ends. The germline V gene encodes CDR1 SNHLY and CDR2 FYNNEI. This CDR3 contains 14 residues.

The rearrangement uses TRBV2 and TRBJ2-1, with D possibly TRBD2 on 5 matching bases. The germline V gene encodes CDR1 SNHLY and CDR2 FYNNEI. CDR3 length: 14 residues. V lost 7 bases and J lost 6, with 16 bases in between. The CDR3 spells CASITEGVANEQFF. The CDR3 region has the DNA TGTGCCAGCATTACCGAGGGAGTCGCCAATGAGCAGTTCTTC.

The J gene is TRBJ2-1, the V gene TRBV2; TRBD2 agrees at 16 bases. The V gene's germline CDR1 is SNHLY and CDR2 FYNNEI. Trimming at V came to 5 bases and at J to 7 bases, leaving 2 bases not matched to a gene. The CDR3 has 15 amino acids. The CDR3 region has the DNA TGTGCCAGCAGTCTGGGACTAGCGGGAGGGAATGAGCAGTTCTTC. This translates into CASSLGLAGGNEQFF.

The chain couples TRBV27 to TRBJ2-7, with TRBD2 as a possible D gene (6 bases). The germline gives CDR1 MNHEY, CDR2 SMNVEV (reference sequence). The CDR3 is 17 residues long. V lost 4 bases and J lost 2, with 21 bases in between. The CDR3 coding sequence is TGTGCCAGCAGTTCCCTGGGTGGAGGGAGCGGTACCTACGAGCAGTACTTC. This codes for CASSSLGGGSGTYEQYF.

The rearrangement joins TRBV5-1 to TRBJ1-1, with 7 bases that match TRBD1. The CDR3 sequence is 12 residues long. After removal of 6 bases from V and 6 bases from J, the junction contained 5 bases not matched to a gene. Germline V gene data show CDR1 as SGHRS and CDR2 as YFSETQ. The CDR3 protein is CASTDRASEAFF. The CDR3 region has the DNA TGCGCCAGCACAGACAGGGCTTCTGAAGCTTTCTTT.

This chain joins TRBV19 and TRBJ2-3; D not certain. The CDR3 loop spans 13 amino acids. Trimming stripped 7 bases from V and 1 base from J, with 9 bases between. Germline CDR1 and CDR2: LNHDA and SQIVND (reference sequence). CDR3 residues: CASKSLGTDTQYF. The CDR3 nucleotides read TGTGCCAGTAAATCCCTTGGCACAGATACGCAGTATTTT.

This sequence joins TRBV6-5 and TRBJ1-6; D not resolved. The CDR3 totals 14 residues. The V gene's germline CDR1 is MNHEY and CDR2 SVGAGI. V lost 2 bases, J lost 10 bases, and 12 bases lay in between. The CDR3 here is CASSYQQISSPLHF. The CDR3 bases are TGTGCCAGCAGTTACCAACAGATCTCGTCACCCCTCCACTTT.

The V call is TRBV2, the J call TRBJ1-3; D unclear. The V and J ends lost 2 bases and 0 bases respectively, with 11 bases between them. This CDR3 spans 16 amino acids. Germline V gene sequence: CDR1 SNHLY, CDR2 FYNNEI. The CDR3: CASSEYASFSGNTIYF. DNA of the CDR3: TGTGCCAGCAGTGAATACGCGTCATTCTCTGGAAACACCATATATTTT. The entire variable domain, with the rest obtained from reference TRBV2 and TRBJ1-3, is as follows: EPEVTQTPSHQVTQMGQEVILRCVPISNHLYFYWYRQILGQKVEFLVSFYNNEISEKSEIFDDQFSVERPDGSNFTLKIRSTKLEDSAMYFCASSEYASFSGNTIYFGEGSWLTVV.

This chain links TRBV18 with TRBJ1-1; D is ambiguous. V shed 5 bases and J shed 4 bases, with 11 bases lying between them. Germline V lookup: CDR1 KGHSH, CDR2 LQKENI. The CDR3 loop spans 13 amino acids. For the CDR3, the DNA is TGTGCCAGCTCAGATTCCGGGTTCACTGAAGCTTTCTTT. It yields the protein CASSDSGFTEAFF.

This clone was counted a single time. This chain connects TRBV9 to TRBJ2-3, with D possibly matching TRBD1 (6 bases). The CDR3 loop spans 16 amino acids. Germline lookup yields CDR1 SGDLS and CDR2 YYNGEE. Trimming took off 5 bases at V and 4 bases at J, with 20 bases between the two ends. The CDR3 loop reads CASSPQGSRVSDTQYF. DNA of the CDR3: TGTGCCAGCAGTCCACAGGGATCGAGGGTTTCAGATACGCAGTATTTT.

This rearrangement joins TRBV30 to TRBJ2-3; perhaps TRBD1 as D (5 bases). Per the germline V gene, CDR1 is GTSNPN and CDR2 is SVGIG (reference sequence). This CDR3 has 15 residues. V was pared by 0 bases and J by 6 bases, with 16 bases between. The CDR3 here is CAWSVGQGPGDTQYF. The CDR3 DNA sequence: TGTGCCTGGAGTGTAGGCCAGGGCCCCGGGGATACGCAGTATTTT.

The chain recombines TRBV4-3 with TRBJ2-7; the match to TRBD1 covers 10 bases. This CDR3 has 17 residues. V gave up 6 bases and J gave up 1 base; unmatched junction bases: 12. Germline V gene data show CDR1 as LGHNA and CDR2 as YSLEER. CDR3 in DNA: TGCGCCAGCAGTAACCTGACGGGACAGGGGCATTCCTACGAGCAGTACTTC. Residues: CASSNLTGQGHSYEQYF.

The gene calls are TRBV30 and TRBJ2-5; the D call may be TRBD1 or TRBD2 (5 bases each). The CDR3 is 15 amino acids. Germline CDR1 is GTSNPN and CDR2 is SVGIG (reference sequence). V lost 1 base and J 5 bases, leaving 17 bases between the germline ends. The CDR3 DNA follows: TGTGCCTGGAGTGGGGGGTCGGGCCAAGGGGAGACCCAGTACTTC. Residues: CAWSGGSGQGETQYF.

V usage is TRBV7-9 and J usage is TRBJ1-1, with a tentative D call TRBD1 (5 bases). Germline V gene lookup returns CDR1 SEHNR and CDR2 FQNEAQ (reference sequence). V lost 6 bases, J lost 0 bases, and 11 bases lay in between. The length of the CDR3 is 14 residues. The CDR3 loop reads CASRSGLMNTEAFF. The CDR3, as DNA: TGTGCCAGCAGATCGGGACTCATGAACACTGAAGCTTTCTTT.

V is TRBV5-1 and J is TRBJ2-7; 9 bases align to TRBD2. This CDR3 has 16 residues. CDR1 SGHRS and CDR2 YFSETQ come from the germline V gene. V lost 0 bases to trimming and J lost 2 bases; unmatched junction nucleotides: 6. CDR3 DNA sequence: TGCGCCAGCAGCTTGGGGGCTAGCGGGATGACCTACGAGCAGTACTTC. Residues: CASSLGASGMTYEQYF.

V gene TRBV5-1 combines with J gene TRBJ2-2; tentative D call: TRBD2 (6 bases). CDR3 length: 15 amino acids. CDR1 and CDR2 from the germline V gene are SGHRS and YFSETQ. V was trimmed by 4 bases and J by 7 bases, leaving 17 bases between them. CDR3 sequence (DNA): TGCGCCAGCAGCACCGGCTCGGGGGAAGGCGGGGAGCTGTTTTTT. It translates to CASSTGSGEGGELFF.

This chain connects TRBV7-9 to TRBJ1-3; D call uncertain. The CDR3 runs 16 residues. Deletions cut 2 bases from V and 1 base from J, with 12 bases between. Germline CDR1 SEHNR, CDR2 FQNEAQ (reference sequence). CDR3 DNA sequence: TGTGCCAGCAGCTTAATATCTCTGTTATCTGGAAACACCATATATTTT. Residues: CASSLISLLSGNTIYF.

The chain is built from TRBV29-1 and TRBJ2-2; D possibly matches TRBD1 or TRBD2 (6 bases each). Trimming took off 5 bases at V and 4 bases at J, with 14 bases between the two ends. Germline values: CDR1 SQVTM, CDR2 ANQGSEA. The CDR3 runs 14 residues. CDR3 in DNA: TGCAGCGTTCGGGAACAGGGAGGCACCGGGGAGCTGTTTTTT. It encodes CSVREQGGTGELFF.

There are a few counts of this clone. V gene TRBV19 combines with J gene TRBJ2-7; TRBD2 is a possible D gene (5 bases). The CDR3 has 12 amino acids. CDR1 and CDR2 (germline): LNHDA, SQIVND (reference sequence). The V end was cut by 4 bases, the J end by 3 bases, with 7 bases between. The chain's CDR3 is CASSTSGYEQYF. CDR3 DNA: TGTGCCAGTAGTACCAGCGGCTACGAGCAGTACTTC.

The chain has TRBV7-2 and TRBJ2-5, with 12 bases matching TRBD2. The J segment lost 4 bases and the V segment lost 5 bases, leaving 14 bases of the junction unmatched. Germline V gene data show CDR1 as SGHTA and CDR2 as FQGNSA. The CDR3 length is 18 residues. The chain's CDR3 is CASSIPLAGGMVGETQYF. DNA for the CDR3: TGTGCCAGCAGCATCCCCCTAGCGGGAGGGATGGTCGGAGAGACCCAGTACTTC.

V is TRBV30 and J is TRBJ2-5; 11 positions match TRBD1. The germline gives CDR1 GTSNPN, CDR2 SVGIG (reference sequence). V lost 7 bases to trimming and J lost 5 bases; unmatched junction nucleotides: 9. The length of the CDR3 is 14 residues. The CDR3 loop is CAFTGTGGGETQYF. In DNA form, the CDR3 reads TGTGCCTTTACCGGGACAGGGGGTGGGGAGACCCAGTACTTC. Together with reference TRBV30 and TRBJ2-5, the CDR3 gives the full variable domain: SQTIHQWPATLVQPVGSPLSLECTVEGTSNPNLYWYRQAAGRGLQLLFYSVGIGQISSEVPQNLSASRPQDRQFILSSKKLLLSDSGFYLCAFTGTGGGETQYFGPGTRLLVL.

In the case of this clone: Additional DNA sequences in this sample encode the identical CDR3. The chain is built from TRBV6-1 and TRBJ2-7; D tentatively fits TRBD1 or TRBD2 (5 bases each). Per germline, CDR1 MNHNS and CDR2 SASEGT. V was cut by 0 bases and J by 4 bases, with 13 bases left in between. The length of the CDR3 is 15 residues. As DNA, the CDR3 is TGTGCCAGCAGTGAAGCGGGGCTAGCACTATACGAGCAGTACTTC. Amino acids: CASSEAGLALYEQYF.

The CDR3 sequence is CASRNSQGEGYTF. The DNA of the CDR3 is TGTGCCAGCAGAAACTCACAGGGGGAGGGCTACACCTTC. The V and J genes are TRBV27 and TRBJ1-2; 8 bases align to TRBD1. Germline CDR1 MNHEY, CDR2 SMNVEV (reference sequence). V shed 6 bases and J 8 bases; nucleotides not matched to a gene: 8. The CDR3 contains 13 residues.

The chain joins TRBV7-2 to TRBJ1-5; D unresolved. In germline, CDR1 is SGHTA, CDR2 FQGNSA. Between the trimmed V and J ends, which lost 0 bases and 6 bases, there was a span of 6 bases. This CDR3 contains 13 residues. CDR3 protein: CASSLAQSQPQHF. For the CDR3, the DNA is TGTGCCAGCAGCTTAGCGCAAAGTCAGCCCCAGCATTTT.

The V call is TRBV11-3, the J call TRBJ2-2; perhaps TRBD1 as D (5 bases). Trimming pared 5 bases from V and 6 bases from J, leaving 22 bases between. The CDR3 is made up of 17 amino acids. Germline V gene data show CDR1 as SGHNT and CDR2 as YENEEA. The CDR3: CASSRTSVKSYPGELFF. For the CDR3, the DNA is TGTGCCAGCAGCCGGACAAGTGTAAAGTCCTACCCCGGGGAGCTGTTTTTT.

The genes are TRBV7-6 and TRBJ2-2; possibly TRBD2 for D (6 bases). Looked up from germline, CDR1 is SGHVS and CDR2 is FNYEAQ. V shed 5 bases and J shed 2 bases, with 15 bases lying between them. The CDR3 has 16 amino acids. CDR3 coding DNA: TGTGCCAGCAGCCAAACGCCGGGAGCAAACACCGGGGAGCTGTTTTTT. This gives the protein CASSQTPGANTGELFF.

This clone was picked up one time. The chain joins TRBV7-2 to TRBJ2-3; D remains ambiguous. The CDR3 extends over 16 amino acids. Per germline, CDR1 SGHTA and CDR2 FQGNSA. V lost 1 base and J lost 0, with 11 bases in between. CDR3 sequence: CASSLGIASSTDTQYF. CDR3 bases: TGTGCCAGCAGCTTAGGTATAGCCTCTAGCACAGATACGCAGTATTTT.

The V and J genes are TRBV10-2 and TRBJ2-3; maybe TRBD1 (6 bases). Germline-derived CDR1 and CDR2 are WSHSY and SAAADI. Between the trimmed V and J ends, which lost 6 bases and 3 bases, there was a span of 22 bases. The CDR3 is 17 amino acids. CDR3 residues: CASSRKKDSLGTDTQYF. The CDR3 DNA reads as TGCGCCAGCAGCCGGAAAAAGGACAGCTTGGGGACAGATACGCAGTATTTT.

CDR3 DNA: TGTGCCAGCAGGATGGCTAGCAATCAGCCCCAGCATTTT. Encoded protein: CASRMASNQPQHF. The chain employs TRBV6-5 and TRBJ1-5; unclear D gene. Trimming removed 6 bases at V and 0 bases at J, with 6 bases between. The CDR3 extends over 13 amino acids. The germline V gene encodes CDR1 MNHEY and CDR2 SVGAGI.